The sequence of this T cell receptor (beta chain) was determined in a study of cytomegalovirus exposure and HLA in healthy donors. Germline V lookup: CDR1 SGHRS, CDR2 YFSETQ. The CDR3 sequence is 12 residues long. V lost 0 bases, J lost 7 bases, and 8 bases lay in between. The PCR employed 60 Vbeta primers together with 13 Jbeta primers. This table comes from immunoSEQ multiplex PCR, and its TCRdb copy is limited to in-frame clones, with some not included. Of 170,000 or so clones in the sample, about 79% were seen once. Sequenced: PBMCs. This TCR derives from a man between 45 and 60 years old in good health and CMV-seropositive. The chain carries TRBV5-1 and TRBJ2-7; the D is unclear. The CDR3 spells CASSLAGWEQYF. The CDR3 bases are TGCGCCAGCAGCTTGGCCGGGTGGGAGCAGTACTTC.